The clone carrying this T cell receptor (beta chain) occurred once. Because the CDR3 is missing its conserved closing phenylalanine or tryptophan, this is likely a read error. The CDR3 runs 16 residues. Germline V CDR1 and CDR2: SGDLS, YYNGEE. J was trimmed by 2 bases and V by 5 bases; bases with no gene match: 10. The sample is drawn from a study of blood T cells in healthy people across ages. A second PCR, run for about 6 to 11 cycles, used a sample-barcoded 5' primer plus a J-beta primer mix. TCRdb re-analysed the 5' RACE reads in MiXCR, keeping a single row per CDR3 protein. Seen here are roughly 1.6 million distinct CDR3 sequences, around 35% observed once, and the top ten hold about 11%.

This sequence was found in a woman aged 25-40 years in good health. V usage is TRBV9 and J usage is TRBJ1-5; TRBD1 matches at 7 bases. Sequencing was done on a sample of blood. CDR3 region: CASSSGGLAGNQPQHC. The CDR3 DNA reads TGTGCCAGCAGTTCAGGGGGGCTTGCCGGCAATCAGCCCCAGCATTGT.